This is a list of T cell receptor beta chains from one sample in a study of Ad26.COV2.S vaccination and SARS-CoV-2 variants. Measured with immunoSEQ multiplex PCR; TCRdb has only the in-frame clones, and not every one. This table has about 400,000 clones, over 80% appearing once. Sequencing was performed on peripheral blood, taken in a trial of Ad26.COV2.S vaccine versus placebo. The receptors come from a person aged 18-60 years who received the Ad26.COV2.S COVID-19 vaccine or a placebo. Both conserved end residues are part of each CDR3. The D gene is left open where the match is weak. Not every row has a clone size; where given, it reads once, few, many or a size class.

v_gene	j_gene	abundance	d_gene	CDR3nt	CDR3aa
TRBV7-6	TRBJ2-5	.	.	TGTGCCAGCAGCTTAGGGCACCACCAAGAGACCCAGTACTTC	CASSLGHHQETQYF
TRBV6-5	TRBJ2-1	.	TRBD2	TGTGCCACTTATGGACTAGCGGGGGGGCCTGAGCAGTTCTTC	CATYGLAGGPEQFF
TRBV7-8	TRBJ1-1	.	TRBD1	TGTGCCAGCAGCTGGGACAGGTGGAGCACTGAAGCTTTCTTT	CASSWDRWSTEAFF
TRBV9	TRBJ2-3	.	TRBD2	TGTGCCAGCACAAGCGGGGGGCCTGCTAGCACAGATACGCAGTATTTT	CASTSGGPASTDTQYF
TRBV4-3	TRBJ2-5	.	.	TGCGCCAGCAGCCATCGAGGACCGAGCACCCAGTACTTC	CASSHRGPSTQYF
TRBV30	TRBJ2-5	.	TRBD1	TGTGCCTGGAGTGTACTTGGGACAGTCCAAGAGACCCAGTACTTC	CAWSVLGTVQETQYF
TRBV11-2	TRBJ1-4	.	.	TGTGCCAGCAGAAGACGCCCAACTAATGAAAAACTGTTTTTT	CASRRRPTNEKLFF
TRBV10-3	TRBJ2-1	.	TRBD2	TGTGCCATCAGTGAGTCAACTAGCGGGGGGTCATACAATGAGCAGTTCTTC	CAISESTSGGSYNEQFF
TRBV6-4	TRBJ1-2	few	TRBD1	TGTGCCAGCAGTGACTCCAGGGGGCGAGGCTACACCTTC	CASSDSRGRGYTF
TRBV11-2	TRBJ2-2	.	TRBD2	TGTGCCAGCAGCTTAGGCCCCAGCGGGGGCGGGGAGCTGTTTTTT	CASSLGPSGGGELFF
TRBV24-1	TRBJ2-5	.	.	TGTGCCACCACTCCCCTCCCAGAGACCCAGTACTTC	CATTPLPETQYF
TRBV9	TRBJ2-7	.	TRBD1	TGTGCCAGCAGCGCGACCGGACAGGGGGCCCACGAGCAGTACTTC	CASSATGQGAHEQYF
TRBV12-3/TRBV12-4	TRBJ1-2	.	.	TGTGCCAGCAGTCCCAGACAGTACTATGGCTACACCTTC	CASSPRQYYGYTF
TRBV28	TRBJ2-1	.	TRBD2	TGTGCCAGCAGGGGGGCCGGGGGGGCGCCGACCAATTACAATGAGCAGTTCTTC	CASRGAGGAPTNYNEQFF
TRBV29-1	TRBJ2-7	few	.	TGCAGCGTTGTCAGGGGCGAGTACGAGCAGTACTTC	CSVVRGEYEQYF
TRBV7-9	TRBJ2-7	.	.	TGTGCCAGCAGCTTGACAGCCTACGAGCAGTACTTC	CASSLTAYEQYF
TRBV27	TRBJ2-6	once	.	TGTGCCAGCAGTTTATGGGGGGCCGGGGCCAACGTCCTGACTTTC	CASSLWGAGANVLTF
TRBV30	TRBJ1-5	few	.	TGTGCCTGGAGTGGACAGAGCAATCAGCCCCAGCATTTT	CAWSGQSNQPQHF
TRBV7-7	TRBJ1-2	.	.	TGTGCCAGCAGCTTGGGCGGCTACACCTTC	CASSLGGYTF
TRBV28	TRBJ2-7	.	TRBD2	TGTGCCAGCTGGGCTAGCGGGGGGGAATACGAGCAGTACTTC	CASWASGGEYEQYF
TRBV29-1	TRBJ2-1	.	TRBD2	TGCAGCGTTGAGGCCAGCGGGGGGGCAGGTGAGCAGTTCTTC	CSVEASGGAGEQFF
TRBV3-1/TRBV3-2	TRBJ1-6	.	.	TGTGCCAGCAGCCAGGGAGGGGGATATTCACCCCTCCACTTT	CASSQGGGYSPLHF
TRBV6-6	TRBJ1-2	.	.	TGTGCCAGCAGTTACGGCGTAACCGGACAGGGCTACACCTTC	CASSYGVTGQGYTF
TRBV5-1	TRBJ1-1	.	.	TGCGCCAGCAGCTTGCGTGGGGGATGGGGAGGTAACACTGAAGCTTTCTTT	CASSLRGGWGGNTEAFF
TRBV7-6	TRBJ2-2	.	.	TGTGCCAGCAGCTTAGCTGGGGGGCGCACCGGGGAGCTGTTTTTT	CASSLAGGRTGELFF
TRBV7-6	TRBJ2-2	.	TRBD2	TGTGCCAGCACACTAGCGGGGGGCTCCGACACCGGGGAGCTGTTTTTT	CASTLAGGSDTGELFF
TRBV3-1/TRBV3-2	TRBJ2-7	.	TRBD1	TGTGCCAGCAGCCGTACCGGGACAGGGTATCGCGAGCAGTACTTC	CASSRTGTGYREQYF
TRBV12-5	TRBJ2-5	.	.	TGTGCTAGTGGTTTGGTCCTACGACAGGCGGAGACCCAGTACTTC	CASGLVLRQAETQYF
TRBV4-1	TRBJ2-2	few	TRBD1	TGCGCCAGCAGCCAAGCTCCGGGACAGGGTTTCGGGGAGCTGTTTTTT	CASSQAPGQGFGELFF
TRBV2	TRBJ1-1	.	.	TGTGCCAGCAGTGACGAGGGACATACGAAAGCTTTCTTT	CASSDEGHTKAFF
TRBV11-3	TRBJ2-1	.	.	TGTGCCAGCAGCTCCGTCGGAAGGTACAATGAGCAGTTCTTC	CASSSVGRYNEQFF
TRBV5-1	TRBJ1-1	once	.	TGCGCCAGCAGCTTGGGGCCTCCGGACACTGAAGCTTTCTTT	CASSLGPPDTEAFF
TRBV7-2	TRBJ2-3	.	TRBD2	TGTGCCAGCAGCTACGGGACTAGCGGCACAGATACGCAGTATTTT	CASSYGTSGTDTQYF
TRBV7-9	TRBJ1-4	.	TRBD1	TGTGCCAGCAGCCCTTCCGGGACAGGATATAATAATGAAAAACTGTTTTTT	CASSPSGTGYNNEKLFF
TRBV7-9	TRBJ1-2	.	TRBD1	TGTGCCAGCAGCCCCGGGGCCAGACAGGGAACTAACTATGGCTACACCTTC	CASSPGARQGTNYGYTF
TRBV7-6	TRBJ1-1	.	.	TGTGCCAGCAGCTTAGGGGTGGGGCCTGGCACTGAAGCTTTCTTT	CASSLGVGPGTEAFF
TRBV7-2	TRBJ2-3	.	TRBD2	TGTGCCAGCAGCTTACTAGCGGGGGTGAGGACGCAGTATTTT	CASSLLAGVRTQYF
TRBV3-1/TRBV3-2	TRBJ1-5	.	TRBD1	TGTGCCAGCAGCCAAGGCAACCACGGACAGGTTATTCCCCAGCATTTT	CASSQGNHGQVIPQHF
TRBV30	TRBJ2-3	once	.	TGTGCCTGGTGGCCGGGATCAGGTACGCAGTATTTT	CAWWPGSGTQYF
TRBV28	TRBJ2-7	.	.	TGTGCCAGCAGTAGGGCGGGCCTCTCCTACGAGCAGTACTTC	CASSRAGLSYEQYF
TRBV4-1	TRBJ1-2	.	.	TGCGCCAGCAGCCAAGTCAGGGCCGGTGGCTACACCTTC	CASSQVRAGGYTF
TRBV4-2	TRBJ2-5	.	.	TGTGCCAGCAGCCAAGATGGGGCCGAAGGCGGCCAAGAGACCCAGTACTTC	CASSQDGAEGGQETQYF
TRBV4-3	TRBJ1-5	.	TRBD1	TGCGCCAGCAGCCAAGAGACAGGGAGACAGCCCCAGCATTTT	CASSQETGRQPQHF
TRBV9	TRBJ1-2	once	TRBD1	TGTGCCAGCAGCGTAACCGGGACAGACTATGGCTACACCTTC	CASSVTGTDYGYTF
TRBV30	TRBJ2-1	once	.	TGTGCCTGGAGTTATGGGACCCACAATGAGCAGTTCTTC	CAWSYGTHNEQFF
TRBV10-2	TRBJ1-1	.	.	TGCGCCAGCATCCCAGAGGTTACGTTGTCTGATAAGATAAACACTGAAGCTTTCTTT	CASIPEVTLSDKINTEAFF
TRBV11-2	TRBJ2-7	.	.	TGTGCCAGCAGCTTGGGGGGCGCCGCCCAACCCTACGAGCAGTACTTC	CASSLGGAAQPYEQYF
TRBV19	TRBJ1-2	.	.	TGTGCCAGTAGTACGTACCGGGACACTCTGAATGGCTACACCTTC	CASSTYRDTLNGYTF
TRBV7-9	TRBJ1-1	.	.	TGTGCCAGCAGCTTACCGGCGCTACCCAGCAATGAAGCTTTCTTT	CASSLPALPSNEAFF
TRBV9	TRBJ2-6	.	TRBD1	TGTGCCAGCAGCAGCGTAACGGGACAGGGTAACTCTGGGGCCAACGTCCTGACTTTC	CASSSVTGQGNSGANVLTF
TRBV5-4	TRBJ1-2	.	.	TGTGCCAGCAGCCTGGAGGGGAATGGCTACACCTTC	CASSLEGNGYTF
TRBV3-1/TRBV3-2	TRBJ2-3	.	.	TGTGCCAGCAGCCATTCCGGTTCGATGTCTCCGCAGTATTTT	CASSHSGSMSPQYF
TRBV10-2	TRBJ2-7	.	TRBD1	TGCGCCAGCAGCGCGGGGACAGGGAATGATTACGAGCAGTACTTC	CASSAGTGNDYEQYF
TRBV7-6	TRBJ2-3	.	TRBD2	TGTGCCAGCAGCTTAGGGGTCGAGCGGGGGGGTAGGACAGATACGCAGTATTTT	CASSLGVERGGRTDTQYF
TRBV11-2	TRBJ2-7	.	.	TGTGCCAGCAGCCGGACCTCCTACGAGCAGTACTTC	CASSRTSYEQYF
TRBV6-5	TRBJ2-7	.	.	TGTGCCAGCAGTTACTCGGGGGCCTCCTACGAGCAGTACTTC	CASSYSGASYEQYF
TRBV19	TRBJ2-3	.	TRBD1	TGTGCCAGTAGTATTGCGCCACAGGGGGCTATAACAGATACGCAGTATTTT	CASSIAPQGAITDTQYF
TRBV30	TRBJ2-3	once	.	TGTGCCTGGAGTGTACGAACTACTAACACAGATACGCAGTATTTT	CAWSVRTTNTDTQYF
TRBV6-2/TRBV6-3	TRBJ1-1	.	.	TGTGCCAGCAGTTACCGCGTCGACCGGCTCGGTCGTAGGAACACTGAAGCTTTCTTT	CASSYRVDRLGRRNTEAFF